This TCR beta chain was obtained from a study of blood T cell repertoires in COVID-19. The protocol was immunoSEQ multiplex PCR, while the TCRdb copy is restricted to in-frame clones and leaves out a portion. The sample yields about 180,000 clones, approximately 80% seen once. V was pared by 3 bases and J by 6 bases, with 9 bases between. Germline loops: CDR1 LNHDA, CDR2 SQIVND (reference sequence). The CDR3 has 13 amino acids. The chain combines TRBV19 with TRBJ2-1, with D hard to call. Sequenced sample: peripheral blood. The sequence came from a middle-aged woman with COVID-19, enrolled during active disease. CDR3 bases: TGTGCCAGTAGTATGCGGATCACCAATGAGCAGTTCTTC. Amino acid sequence: CASSMRITNEQFF.